The following is a TCR beta chain sequence with its context. Its target is not known. The PCR had 60 Vbeta and 13 Jbeta primers. The table came from immunoSEQ multiplex PCR; TCRdb's copy has only in-frame clones and leaves some out. Counted here are some 120,000 clones, around 77% occurring once; the ten biggest clones make up more than 0.95%. The data were obtained in a study of cytomegalovirus exposure and HLA in healthy donors. Broader study findings: High sensitivity and specificity were reportedly achieved when the classifier diagnosed cytomegalovirus status. Three CMV-associated chains proved CMV antigen-specific in vitro. The authors excluded some V segments, including TRBV6-2 and TRBV6-3, as indistinguishable. Among the most significant clusters, several appeared linked to common viral pathogens in a later analysis.

Germline trimming cut 2 bases from V and 4 bases from J; bases unmatched to any gene: 2. Germline CDR1 reads SGHVS; CDR2 reads FQNEAQ. The CDR3 contains 15 residues. The source is a man aged 45-65 years in good health and CMV-seronegative. This rearrangement joins TRBV7-8 to TRBJ2-3; 11 nucleotides match TRBD2. The sample taken for sequencing was PBMCs. CDR3 nucleotides: TGTGCCAGCAGCTTAACTAGCGGGAGAGCAGATACGCAGTATTTT. It specifies CASSLTSGRADTQYF. Filled out from reference TRBV7-8 and TRBJ2-3, the complete variable domain reads GAGVSQSPRYKVAKRGQDVALRCDPISGHVSLFWYQQALGQGPEFLTYFQNEAQLDKSGLPSDRFFAERPEGSVSTLKIQRTQQEDSAVYLCASSLTSGRADTQYFGPGTRLTVL.